This passage covers 28 T cell receptor beta chains from one sample sequenced in a study of cytomegalovirus exposure and HLA in healthy donors. Assay: immunoSEQ multiplex PCR; the TCRdb copy retains only in-frame clones and omits some. Here the sample spans about 110,000 clones, roughly 95% being singletons. The material sequenced was PBMCs. The origin of the receptors is a woman aged 18-29 years in good health and CMV-seronegative.

The V gene is TRBV25-1, the J gene TRBJ1-1; a weak D match, TRBD1 (5 bases). The germline V and J ends were trimmed by 3 bases and 5 bases, with 13 bases remaining between them. CDR3 length equals 14 residues. Germline-derived CDR1 and CDR2 are MGHDK and SYGVNS. The CDR3 is CASSDPGRGTEAFF. In nucleotides, the CDR3 is TGTGCCAGCAGTGACCCGGGGCGGGGAACTGAAGCTTTCTTT. The whole variable domain, remainder taken from reference TRBV25-1 and TRBJ1-1, is EADIYQTPRYLVIGTGKKITLECSQTMGHDKMYWYQQDPGMELHLIHYSYGVNSTEKGDLSSESTVSRIRTEHFPLTLESARPSHTSQYLCASSDPGRGTEAFFGQGTRLTVV.

This chain uses TRBV29-1 with TRBJ1-1, with D possibly matching TRBD1 (6 bases). Between the trimmed V and J ends, which lost 7 bases and 1 base, there was a span of 16 bases. The CDR3 totals 14 residues. From germline, CDR1 is SQVTM and CDR2 ANQGSEA. CDR3 nucleotide sequence: TGCAGCGCCCTGGGGGGGGGCGGGAACACTGAAGCTTTCTTT. This sequence encodes CSALGGGGNTEAFF. The whole variable domain, filled in from reference TRBV29-1 and TRBJ1-1, reads SAVISQKPSRDICQRGTSLTIQCQVDSQVTMMFWYRQQPGQSLTLIATANQGSEATYESGFVIDKFPISRPNLTFSTLTVSNMSPEDSSIYLCSALGGGGNTEAFFGQGTRLTVV.

This clone was seen many times. V and J are TRBV25-1 and TRBJ2-4; 7 bases line up with TRBD1. V shed 5 bases, J shed 6 bases, and the junction held 10 bases outside the gene matches. This CDR3 is built from 15 residues. Germline V gives CDR1 MGHDK, CDR2 SYGVNS. The CDR3 here is CASSHLGQETNIQYF. The CDR3 coding sequence is TGTGCCAGCAGTCACCTCGGACAGGAGACAAACATTCAGTACTTC.

V gene TRBV11-2 combines with J gene TRBJ2-1; 8 bases agree with TRBD2. In germline, CDR1 is SGHAT, CDR2 FQNNGV. CDR3 length equals 16 residues. V shed 4 bases, J shed 8 bases, and the junction held 13 bases outside the gene matches. CDR3 coding DNA: TGTGCCAGCAGCTCGAGTCCGGGACTAGGGATCCATGAGCAGTTCTTC. It specifies CASSSSPGLGIHEQFF.

This clone was seen a few times. The chain uses TRBV7-6 and TRBJ1-5, with D perhaps matching TRBD1 (5 bases). The germline CDR1 and CDR2 sequences are SGHVS and FNYEAQ. The germline V and J ends were trimmed by 2 bases and 1 base, with 9 bases remaining between them. This CDR3 is built from 15 residues. CDR3 nucleotides: TGTGCCAGCAGCTTAATCGGGGGAAGCAATCAGCCCCAGCATTTT. Its protein is CASSLIGGSNQPQHF.

V is TRBV7-2 and J is TRBJ2-3; 11 nucleotides match TRBD2. The V gene end was trimmed by 6 bases and the J gene end by 0 bases; junction bases not matched to a gene: 11. This CDR3 has 18 amino acids. The germline V gene has CDR1 SGHTA and CDR2 FQGNSA. The CDR3 sequence is CASSLTASGGISTDTQYF. CDR3 sequence (DNA): TGTGCCAGCAGTTTGACAGCTAGCGGGGGGATTAGCACAGATACGCAGTATTTT.

The V call is TRBV11-1, the J call TRBJ2-1; D perhaps matches TRBD1 (6 bases). Germline V CDR1 and CDR2: SGHAT, FQDESV (reference sequence). Trimming removed 0 bases at V and 12 bases at J, with 15 bases between. There are 14 residues in the CDR3. The DNA for the CDR3 is TGTGCCAGCAGCTTAGCTACGTCGAGGGACATGCAGTTCTTC. Protein product: CASSLATSRDMQFF.

The V and J genes are TRBV27 and TRBJ2-7; the D is unclear. CDR3 length equals 16 residues. Trimming left V 5 bases short and J 5 bases short, with 22 bases between. Germline V gene sequence: CDR1 MNHEY, CDR2 SMNVEV (reference sequence). DNA of the CDR3: TGTGCCAGCAGTCCCATTGGGCCTACTGGGCTCCACGAGCAGTACTTC. It specifies CASSPIGPTGLHEQYF.

A note on this clone: Within the sample, other DNA sequences also encode this same CDR3. The gene calls are TRBV27 and TRBJ1-1; no firm D call. V lost 3 bases to trimming and J lost 1 base, with 6 bases between them. The CDR3 loop spans 13 amino acids. Germline loops: CDR1 MNHEY, CDR2 SMNVEV (reference sequence). The CDR3 protein is CASSFSGNTEAFF. CDR3 in DNA: TGTGCCAGCAGTTTTAGTGGGAACACTGAAGCTTTCTTT.

This sequence joins TRBV6-5 and TRBJ2-3; tentative D call: TRBD1 (6 bases). Germline V gives CDR1 MNHEY, CDR2 SVGAGI. Deletions cut 6 bases from V and 1 base from J, with 14 bases between. The CDR3 has 15 amino acids. CDR3 sequence (DNA): TGTGCCAGCAGGAAGTATGAGGGGGGCACAGATACGCAGTATTTT. Its translation: CASRKYEGGTDTQYF.

The gene calls are TRBV10-3 and TRBJ2-3, with TRBD2 matching over 8 bases. The CDR3 spans 13 residues. Germline values: CDR1 ENHRY, CDR2 SYGVKD. The V and J ends lost 8 bases and 4 bases, in that order; junction bases with no gene match: 5. The CDR3 DNA reads TGTGCCATCGGGGCGGGGGGAGCAGATACGCAGTATTTT. It specifies CAIGAGGADTQYF.

V is TRBV6-5 and J is TRBJ2-7; 9 bases map to TRBD2. The length of the CDR3 is 13 residues. V lost 7 bases and J lost 5; bases outside the gene matches: 6. Germline V gene data show CDR1 as MNHEY and CDR2 as SVGAGI. CDR3 sequence: CASKISGGHEQYF. The CDR3 nucleotides read TGTGCCAGCAAGATTAGCGGGGGACACGAGCAGTACTTC.

The genes are TRBV5-1 and TRBJ2-1; D remains ambiguous. The CDR3 contains 15 residues. CDR1 SGHRS and CDR2 YFSETQ come from the germline V gene. V gave up 0 bases and J gave up 4 bases, with 11 bases separating them. The CDR3 here is CASSLVPRLYNEQFF. The CDR3 region has the DNA TGCGCCAGCAGCTTGGTCCCTAGATTGTACAATGAGCAGTTCTTC.

The J gene is TRBJ1-2, the V gene TRBV27, with 9 bases that match TRBD1. The CDR3 has 13 residues. The ends lost 2 bases at V and 8 bases at J; junction bases unmatched: 3. Per germline, CDR1 MNHEY and CDR2 SMNVEV (reference sequence). The CDR3, as DNA: TGTGCCAGCAGTTTAGGACAGGGGTGGGGCTACACCTTC. Protein sequence: CASSLGQGWGYTF.

This clone was counted once. CDR3 amino acids: CASSLAEGTEAFF. DNA of the CDR3: TGTGCCAGCAGCTTAGCGGAGGGCACTGAAGCTTTCTTT. This rearrangement joins TRBV7-6 to TRBJ1-1; D not resolved. CDR3 length equals 13 residues. Germline CDR1 and CDR2: SGHVS and FNYEAQ. Trimming took off 0 bases at V and 4 bases at J, with 6 bases between the two ends.

The V and J genes are TRBV6-5 and TRBJ1-2, with D possibly being TRBD1 (5 bases). V was trimmed by 3 bases and J by 4 bases, leaving 15 bases between them. In germline, CDR1 is MNHEY, CDR2 SVGAGI. CDR3 length equals 15 residues. The CDR3 DNA sequence: TGTGCCAGCAGTTATTCCCGACAGTCCCCCTATGGCTACACCTTC. Residues: CASSYSRQSPYGYTF.

The sample holds one count of this clone. This sequence joins TRBV9 and TRBJ2-3, with D perhaps TRBD2 (7 bases). Trimming took 2 bases from V and 4 from J, leaving 8 bases between them. The CDR3 is 13 residues long. Germline V gives CDR1 SGDLS, CDR2 YYNGEE. This CDR3 is CASSVGGPDTQYF. CDR3 in DNA: TGTGCCAGCAGCGTGGGGGGGCCAGATACGCAGTATTTT.

The chain links TRBV2 to TRBJ1-5, with 8 bases identical to TRBD1. V lost 8 bases, J lost 0 bases, and 6 bases stayed unmatched. Per germline, CDR1 SNHLY and CDR2 FYNNEI. The length of the CDR3 is 15 residues. CDR3 sequence (DNA): TGTGCCAGCCGTACGGGACAGGTTAGCAATCAGCCCCAGCATTTT. Amino acids: CASRTGQVSNQPQHF.

This chain uses TRBV2 with TRBJ2-7; TRBD1 matches 8 bases. Germline V gives CDR1 SNHLY, CDR2 FYNNEI. The CDR3 runs to 14 residues. Losses at the gene ends were 6 bases for V and 2 bases for J; bases not matched to a gene: 6. The CDR3 region is CASSLGQDTYEQYF. The CDR3 DNA sequence: TGTGCCAGCAGCTTGGGACAGGATACCTACGAGCAGTACTTC.

This chain uses TRBV19 with TRBJ2-2; D not resolved. CDR3 size: 13 residues. V was pared by 3 bases and J by 5 bases, with 7 bases between. The germline gives CDR1 LNHDA, CDR2 SQIVND (reference sequence). CDR3 coding DNA: TGTGCCAGTAGTATCCCCTTAACCGGGGAGCTGTTTTTT. Translated: CASSIPLTGELFF. Combining the CDR3 with reference TRBV19 and TRBJ2-2 gives the whole variable domain DGGITQSPKYLFRKEGQNVTLSCEQNLNHDAMYWYRQDPGQGLRLIYYSQIVNDFQKGDIAEGYSVSREKKESFPLTVTSAQKNPTAFYLCASSIPLTGELFFGEGSRLTVL.

The chain employs TRBV6-4 and TRBJ2-2, with D uncertain. This CDR3 comprises 14 residues. Deletions cut 0 bases from V and 6 bases from J, with 8 bases between. CDR1 and CDR2 (germline): MRHNA, SNTAGT. CDR3 sequence: CASSDSSDAGELFF. In nucleotides, the CDR3 is TGTGCCAGCAGTGACTCGAGTGATGCCGGGGAGCTGTTTTTT.

This chain links TRBV6-1 with TRBJ2-1, with D perhaps TRBD2 (7 bases). CDR1 is MNHNS, CDR2 SASEGT, per germline. This CDR3 contains 17 residues. With 0 bases removed from V and 9 bases from J, the gap between germline ends came to 21 bases. For the CDR3, the DNA is TGTGCCAGCAGTGAAGCTTACGTGGGGGGGCGGGGTAGTGAGCAGTTCTTC. Protein sequence: CASSEAYVGGRGSEQFF.

In this sample, this clone turned up once. The chain recombines TRBV6-6 with TRBJ2-7; TRBD1 agrees at 8 bases. This CDR3 spans 15 amino acids. Per the germline V gene, CDR1 is MNHNY and CDR2 is SVGAGI (reference sequence). V was pared by 7 bases and J by 2 bases, with 10 bases of the junction left unmatched. In DNA form, the CDR3 reads TGTGCCAGCACCGACCCCGGGACAGGCGCCTACGAGCAGTACTTC. Its translation is CASTDPGTGAYEQYF.

This clone was seen a few times. The chain recombines TRBV4-2 with TRBJ2-7; maybe TRBD1 (5 bases). V was pared by 0 bases and J by 6 bases, with 15 bases between. The length of the CDR3 is 15 residues. Germline loops: CDR1 LGHNA, CDR2 YNFKEQ. The CDR3 loop is CASSQEQGILSEQYF. CDR3 DNA sequence: TGTGCCAGCAGCCAAGAGCAGGGAATCCTAAGCGAGCAGTACTTC.

The CDR3 sequence is CASSSRQGEKLFF. Written as DNA, the CDR3 is TGTGCCAGCAGCTCCCGACAGGGTGAAAAACTGTTTTTT. V is TRBV7-3 and J is TRBJ1-4; 7 bases line up with TRBD1. The V gene end was trimmed by 4 bases and the J gene end by 7 bases; junction bases not matched to a gene: 3. CDR3 length equals 13 residues. CDR1 is SGHTA and CDR2 is FQGTGA in the germline V gene.

This sequence joins TRBV5-5 and TRBJ2-7; 10 bases line up with TRBD1. The germline CDR1 and CDR2 sequences are SGHKS and YYEKEE (reference sequence). CDR3 length: 14 residues. Trimming at V came to 7 bases and at J to 4 bases, leaving 8 bases not matched to a gene. For the CDR3, the DNA is TGTGCCAGCGTCCCTCCGGGACAGGGGTACGAGCAGTACTTC. Translated, it gives CASVPPGQGYEQYF.

The V call is TRBV19, the J call TRBJ2-3; a possible D gene is TRBD2 (5 bases). The CDR3 covers 17 residues. V shed 0 bases and J shed 3 bases, with 16 bases lying between them. The V gene's germline CDR1 is LNHDA and CDR2 SQIVND (reference sequence). CDR3 amino acids: CASSIDADLGGTDTQYF. CDR3 nucleotide sequence: TGTGCCAGTAGTATAGATGCGGACCTCGGAGGAACAGATACGCAGTATTTT.

CDR3 sequence (DNA): TGCAGCGTTGACGTCGGGACAGGGGAGACCCAGTACTTC. It yields the protein CSVDVGTGETQYF. The V gene is TRBV29-1, the J gene TRBJ2-5, with 9 bases aligning to TRBD1. CDR3 length: 13 residues. The V segment lost 3 bases and the J segment 5 bases; nucleotides outside the gene matches: 4. Germline assignment: CDR1 SQVTM and CDR2 ANQGSEA.